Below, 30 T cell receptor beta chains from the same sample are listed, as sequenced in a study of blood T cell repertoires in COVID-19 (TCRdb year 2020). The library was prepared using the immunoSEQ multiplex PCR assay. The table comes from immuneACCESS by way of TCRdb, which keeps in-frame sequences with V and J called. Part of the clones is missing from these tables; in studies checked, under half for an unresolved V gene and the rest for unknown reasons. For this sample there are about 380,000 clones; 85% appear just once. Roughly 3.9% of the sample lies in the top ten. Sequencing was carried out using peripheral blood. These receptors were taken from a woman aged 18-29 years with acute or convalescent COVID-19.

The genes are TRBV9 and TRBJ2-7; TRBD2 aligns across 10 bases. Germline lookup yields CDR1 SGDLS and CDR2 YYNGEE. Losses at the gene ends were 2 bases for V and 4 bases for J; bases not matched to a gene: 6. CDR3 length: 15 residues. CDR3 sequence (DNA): TGTGCCAGCAGCGTCTCTAGCGGGGGCGGGTACGAGCAGTACTTC. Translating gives CASSVSSGGGYEQYF.

CDR3 DNA sequence: TGTGCCAGTAGTACAGGGGCCAATAATGAAAAACTGTTTTTT. Encoded protein: CASSTGANNEKLFF. V is TRBV19 and J is TRBJ1-4, with D possibly TRBD1 on 6 matching bases. With 4 bases removed from V and 4 bases from J, the gap between germline ends came to 10 bases. The CDR3 consists of 14 residues. Germline V lookup: CDR1 LNHDA, CDR2 SQIVND (reference sequence). The full variable domain, in which reference TRBV19 and TRBJ1-4 provide the parts outside the CDR3, is DGGITQSPKYLFRKEGQNVTLSCEQNLNHDAMYWYRQDPGQGLRLIYYSQIVNDFQKGDIAEGYSVSREKKESFPLTVTSAQKNPTAFYLCASSTGANNEKLFFGSGTQLSVL.

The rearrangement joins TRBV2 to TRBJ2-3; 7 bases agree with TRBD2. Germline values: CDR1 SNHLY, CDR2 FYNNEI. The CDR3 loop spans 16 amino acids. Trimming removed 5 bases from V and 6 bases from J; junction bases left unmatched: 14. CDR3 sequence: CASSPRRAGVGDTQYF. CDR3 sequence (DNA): TGTGCCAGCAGTCCCCGGCGGGCGGGAGTGGGGGATACGCAGTATTTT.

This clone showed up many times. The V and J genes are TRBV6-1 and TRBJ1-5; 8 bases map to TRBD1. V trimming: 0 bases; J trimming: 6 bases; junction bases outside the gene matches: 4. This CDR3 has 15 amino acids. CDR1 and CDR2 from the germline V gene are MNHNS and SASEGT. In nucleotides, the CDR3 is TGTGCCAGCAGTGAAGCGTCAGGGGGCAGTCAGCCCCAGCATTTT. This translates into CASSEASGGSQPQHF.

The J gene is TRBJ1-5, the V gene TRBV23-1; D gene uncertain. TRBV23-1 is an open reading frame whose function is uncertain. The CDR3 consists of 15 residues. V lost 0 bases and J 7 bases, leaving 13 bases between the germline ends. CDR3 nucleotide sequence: TGCGCCAGCAGTCAATCGAGGGAGACGATCCAGCCCCAGCATTTT. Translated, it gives CASSQSRETIQPQHF.

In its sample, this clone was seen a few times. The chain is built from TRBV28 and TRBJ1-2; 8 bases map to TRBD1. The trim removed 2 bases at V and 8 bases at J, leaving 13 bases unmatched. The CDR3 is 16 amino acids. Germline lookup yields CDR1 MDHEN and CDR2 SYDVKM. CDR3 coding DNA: TGTGCCAGCAGTTTACACGCGAAAACAGGGGGTAAGGGCTACACCTTC. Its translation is CASSLHAKTGGKGYTF.

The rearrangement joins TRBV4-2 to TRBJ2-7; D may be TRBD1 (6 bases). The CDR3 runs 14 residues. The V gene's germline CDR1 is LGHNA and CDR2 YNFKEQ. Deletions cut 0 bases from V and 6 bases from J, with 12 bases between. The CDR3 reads CASSQEIRGGEQYF. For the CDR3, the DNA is TGTGCCAGCAGCCAAGAGATAAGAGGGGGCGAGCAGTACTTC.

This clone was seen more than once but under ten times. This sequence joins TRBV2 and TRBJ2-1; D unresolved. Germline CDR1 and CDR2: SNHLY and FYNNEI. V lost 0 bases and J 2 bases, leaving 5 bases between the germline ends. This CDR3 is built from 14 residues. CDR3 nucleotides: TGTGCCAGCAGTGAAGCGAGGACCTACAATGAGCAGTTCTTC. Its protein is CASSEARTYNEQFF.

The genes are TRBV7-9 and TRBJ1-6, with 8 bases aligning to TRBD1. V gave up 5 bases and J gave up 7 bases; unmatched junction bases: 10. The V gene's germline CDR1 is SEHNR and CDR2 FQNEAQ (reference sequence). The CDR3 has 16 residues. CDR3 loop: CASSPSADRDNSPLHF. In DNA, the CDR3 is TGTGCCAGCAGCCCAAGCGCGGACAGGGACAATTCACCCCTCCACTTT.

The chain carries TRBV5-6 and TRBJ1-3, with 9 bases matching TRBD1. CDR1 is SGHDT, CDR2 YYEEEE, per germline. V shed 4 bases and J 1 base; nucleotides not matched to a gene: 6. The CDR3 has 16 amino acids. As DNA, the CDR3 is TGTGCCAGCAGCCCCGACAGGGGGAGATCTGGAAACACCATATATTTT. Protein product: CASSPDRGRSGNTIYF.

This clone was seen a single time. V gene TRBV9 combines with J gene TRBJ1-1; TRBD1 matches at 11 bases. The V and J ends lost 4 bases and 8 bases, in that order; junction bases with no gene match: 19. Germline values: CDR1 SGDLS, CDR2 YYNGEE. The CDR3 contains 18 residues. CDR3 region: CASSLGPNTGQGAIEAFF. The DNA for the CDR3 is TGTGCCAGCAGCTTAGGCCCTAATACAGGACAGGGGGCGATCGAAGCTTTCTTT.

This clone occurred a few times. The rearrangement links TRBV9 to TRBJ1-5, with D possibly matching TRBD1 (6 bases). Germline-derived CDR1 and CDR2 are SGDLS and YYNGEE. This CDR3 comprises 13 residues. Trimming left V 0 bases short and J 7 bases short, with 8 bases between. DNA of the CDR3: TGTGCCAGCAGCGTAGCAGGGGTACAGCCCCAGCATTTT. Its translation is CASSVAGVQPQHF. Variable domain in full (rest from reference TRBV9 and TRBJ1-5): DSGVTQTPKHLITATGQRVTLRCSPRSGDLSVYWYQQSLDQGLQFLIQYYNGEERAKGNILERFSAQQFPDLHSELNLSSLELGDSALYFCASSVAGVQPQHFGDGTRLSIL.

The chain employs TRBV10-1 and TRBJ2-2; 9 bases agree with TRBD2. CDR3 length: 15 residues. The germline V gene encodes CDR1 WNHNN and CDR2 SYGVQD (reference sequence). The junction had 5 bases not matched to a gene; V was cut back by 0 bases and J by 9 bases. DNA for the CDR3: TGCGCCAGCAGTGAGTCCAGCGGGGGGCCCCGGGAGCTGTTTTTT. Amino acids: CASSESSGGPRELFF.

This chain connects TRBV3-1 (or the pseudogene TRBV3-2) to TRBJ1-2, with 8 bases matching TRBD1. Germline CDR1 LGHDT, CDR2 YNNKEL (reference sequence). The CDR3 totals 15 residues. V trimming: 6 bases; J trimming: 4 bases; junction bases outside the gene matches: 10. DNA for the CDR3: TGTGCCAGCAGTCCAACAGGGGGGCCGGCCTATGGCTACACCTTC. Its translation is CASSPTGGPAYGYTF.

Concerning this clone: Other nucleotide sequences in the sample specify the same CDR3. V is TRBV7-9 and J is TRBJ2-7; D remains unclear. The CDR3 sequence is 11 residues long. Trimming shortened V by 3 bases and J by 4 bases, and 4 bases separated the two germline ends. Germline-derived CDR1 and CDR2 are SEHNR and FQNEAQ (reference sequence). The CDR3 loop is CASSFLYEQYF. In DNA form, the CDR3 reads TGTGCCAGCAGCTTCTTGTACGAGCAGTACTTC.

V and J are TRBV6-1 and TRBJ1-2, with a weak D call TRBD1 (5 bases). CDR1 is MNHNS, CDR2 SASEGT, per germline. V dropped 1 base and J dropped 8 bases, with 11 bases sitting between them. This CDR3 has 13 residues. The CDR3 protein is CASSEEAGFGYTF. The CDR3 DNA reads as TGTGCCAGCAGTGAAGAAGCAGGGTTCGGCTACACCTTC.

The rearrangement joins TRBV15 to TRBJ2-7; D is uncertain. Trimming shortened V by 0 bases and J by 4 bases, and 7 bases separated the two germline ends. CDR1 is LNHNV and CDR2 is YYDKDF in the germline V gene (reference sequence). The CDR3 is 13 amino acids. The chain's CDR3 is CATSRDLRYEQYF. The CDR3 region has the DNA TGTGCCACCAGCAGAGATCTGCGGTACGAGCAGTACTTC.

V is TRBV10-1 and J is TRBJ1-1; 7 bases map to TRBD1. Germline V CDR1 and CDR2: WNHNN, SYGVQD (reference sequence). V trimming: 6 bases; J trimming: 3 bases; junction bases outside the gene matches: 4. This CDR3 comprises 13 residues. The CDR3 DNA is TGCGCCAGCAGCGAAACAGGGGACACTGAAGCTTTCTTT. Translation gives CASSETGDTEAFF.

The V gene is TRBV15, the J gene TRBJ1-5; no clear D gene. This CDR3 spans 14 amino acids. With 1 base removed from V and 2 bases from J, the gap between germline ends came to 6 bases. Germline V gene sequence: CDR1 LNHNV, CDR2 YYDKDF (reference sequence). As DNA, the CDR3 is TGTGCCACCAGCAGAGGGCAGGGCAATCAGCCCCAGCATTTT. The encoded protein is CATSRGQGNQPQHF.

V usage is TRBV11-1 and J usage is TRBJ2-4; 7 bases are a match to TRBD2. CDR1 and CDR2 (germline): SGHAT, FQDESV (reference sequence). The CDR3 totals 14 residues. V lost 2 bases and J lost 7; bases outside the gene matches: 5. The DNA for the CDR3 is TGTGCCAGCAGCTTATTGCGGGAGCTGAACATTCAGTACTTC. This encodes CASSLLRELNIQYF.

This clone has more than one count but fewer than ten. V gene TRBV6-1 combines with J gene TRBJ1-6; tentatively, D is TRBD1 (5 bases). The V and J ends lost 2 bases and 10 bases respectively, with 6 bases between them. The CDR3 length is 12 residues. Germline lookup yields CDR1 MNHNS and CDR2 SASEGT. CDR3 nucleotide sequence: TGTGCCAGCAGTGAATGGGGCTCACCCCTCCACTTT. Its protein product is CASSEWGSPLHF.

The CDR3 loop reads CASQTSASSYNEQFF. CDR3 nucleotides: TGTGCCAGCCAGACTAGCGCGAGCTCCTACAATGAGCAGTTCTTC. This chain links TRBV2 with TRBJ2-1, with TRBD2 matching 8 bases. The CDR3 consists of 15 residues. With V trimmed by 8 bases and J by 0 bases, 6 bases remained unmatched. The germline gives CDR1 SNHLY, CDR2 FYNNEI.

CDR3 sequence (DNA): TGTGCCAGCAGCGACGGACTAGCGAGTAACACCGGGGAGCTGTTTTTT. Translation gives CASSDGLASNTGELFF. The chain links TRBV9 to TRBJ2-2; 9 bases fit TRBD2. CDR1 and CDR2 (germline): SGDLS, YYNGEE. The length of the CDR3 is 16 residues. Germline trimming cut 3 bases from V and 2 bases from J; bases unmatched to any gene: 5.

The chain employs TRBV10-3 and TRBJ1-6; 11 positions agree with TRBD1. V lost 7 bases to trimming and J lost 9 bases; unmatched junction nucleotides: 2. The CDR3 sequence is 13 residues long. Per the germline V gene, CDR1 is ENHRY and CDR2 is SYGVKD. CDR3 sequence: CAITGTGGSPLHF. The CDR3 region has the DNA TGTGCCATCACTGGGACAGGGGGTTCACCCCTCCACTTT.

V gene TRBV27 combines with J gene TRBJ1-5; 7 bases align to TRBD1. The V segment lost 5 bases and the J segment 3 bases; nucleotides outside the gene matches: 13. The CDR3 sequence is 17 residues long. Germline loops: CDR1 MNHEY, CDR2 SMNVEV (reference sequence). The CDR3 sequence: CASSPQRTGPHNQPQHF. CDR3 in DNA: TGTGCCAGCAGTCCCCAGAGGACAGGACCTCACAATCAGCCCCAGCATTTT.

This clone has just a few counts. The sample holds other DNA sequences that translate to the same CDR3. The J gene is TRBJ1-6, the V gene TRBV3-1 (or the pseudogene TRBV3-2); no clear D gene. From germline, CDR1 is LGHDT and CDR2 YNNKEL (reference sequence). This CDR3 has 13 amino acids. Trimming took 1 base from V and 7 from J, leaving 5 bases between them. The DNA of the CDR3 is TGTGCCAGCAGCCAAGCGGGGAATTCACCCCTCCACTTT. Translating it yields CASSQAGNSPLHF.

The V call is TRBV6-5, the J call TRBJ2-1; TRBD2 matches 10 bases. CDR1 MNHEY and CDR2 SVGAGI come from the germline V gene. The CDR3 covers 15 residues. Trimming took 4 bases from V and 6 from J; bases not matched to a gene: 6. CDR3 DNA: TGTGCCAGCAGTTCCCTAGCGGGAGTCGCCAATGAGCAGTTCTTC. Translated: CASSSLAGVANEQFF.

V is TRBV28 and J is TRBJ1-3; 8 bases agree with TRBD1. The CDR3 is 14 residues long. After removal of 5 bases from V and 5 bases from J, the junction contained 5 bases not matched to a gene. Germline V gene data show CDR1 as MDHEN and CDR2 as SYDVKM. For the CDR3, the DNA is TGTGCCAGCAGTCCAGACAGGGGTAGAAACACCATATATTTT. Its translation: CASSPDRGRNTIYF.

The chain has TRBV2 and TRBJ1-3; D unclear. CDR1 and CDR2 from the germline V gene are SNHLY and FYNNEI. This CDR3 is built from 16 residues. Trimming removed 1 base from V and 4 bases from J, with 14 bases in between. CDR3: CASSEGPGRSGNTIYF. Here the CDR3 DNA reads TGTGCCAGCAGTGAAGGTCCGGGGAGGTCCGGAAACACCATATATTTT.

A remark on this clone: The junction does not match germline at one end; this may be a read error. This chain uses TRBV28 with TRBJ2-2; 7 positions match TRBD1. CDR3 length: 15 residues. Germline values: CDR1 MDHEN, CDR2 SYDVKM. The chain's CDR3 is CASSLYRGYTGELFF. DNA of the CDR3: TGTGCCAGCAGCTTATACAGGGGATACACCGGGGAGCTGTTTTTT.